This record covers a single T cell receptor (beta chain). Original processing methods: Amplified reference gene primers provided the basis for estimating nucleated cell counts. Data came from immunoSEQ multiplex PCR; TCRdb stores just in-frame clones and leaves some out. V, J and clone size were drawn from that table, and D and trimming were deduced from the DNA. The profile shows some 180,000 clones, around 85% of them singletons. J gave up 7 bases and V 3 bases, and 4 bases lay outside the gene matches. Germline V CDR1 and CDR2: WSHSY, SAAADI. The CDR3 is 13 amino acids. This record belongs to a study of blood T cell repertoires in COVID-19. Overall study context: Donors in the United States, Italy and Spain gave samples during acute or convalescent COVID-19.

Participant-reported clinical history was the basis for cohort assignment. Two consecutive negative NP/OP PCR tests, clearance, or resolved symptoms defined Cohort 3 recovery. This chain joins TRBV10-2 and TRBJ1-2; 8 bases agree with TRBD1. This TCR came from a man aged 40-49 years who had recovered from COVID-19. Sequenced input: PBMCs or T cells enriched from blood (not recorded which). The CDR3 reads CASSDRTGFGYTF. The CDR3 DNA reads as TGCGCCAGCAGTGATAGGACAGGGTTTGGCTACACCTTC.